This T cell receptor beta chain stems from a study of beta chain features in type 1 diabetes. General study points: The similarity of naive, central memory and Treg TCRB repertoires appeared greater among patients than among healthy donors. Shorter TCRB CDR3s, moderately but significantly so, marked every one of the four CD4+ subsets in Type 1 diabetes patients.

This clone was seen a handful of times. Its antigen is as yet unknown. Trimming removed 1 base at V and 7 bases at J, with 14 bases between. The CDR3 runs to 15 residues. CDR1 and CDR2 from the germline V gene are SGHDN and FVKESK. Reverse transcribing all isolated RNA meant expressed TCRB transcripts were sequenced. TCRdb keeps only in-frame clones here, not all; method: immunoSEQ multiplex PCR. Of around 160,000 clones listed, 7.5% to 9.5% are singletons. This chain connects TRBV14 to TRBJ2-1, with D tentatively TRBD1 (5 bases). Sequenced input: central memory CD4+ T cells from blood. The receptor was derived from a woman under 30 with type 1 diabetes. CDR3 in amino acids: CASSQGAGKENEQFF. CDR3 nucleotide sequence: TGTGCCAGCAGCCAAGGTGCAGGGAAGGAGAATGAGCAGTTCTTC.